The clone carrying this T cell receptor (beta chain) has a handful of counts. Its antigen is currently unknown. The data stem from a study of T cell repertoires in cytomegalovirus infection. TCRdb reanalysed the reads using MiXCR and keeps one entry per CDR3 protein. The table includes about 700,000 distinct CDR3 sequences, around 31% detected once. The ends were cut back, 6 bases at V and 5 bases at J, with 10 bases in the middle. This CDR3 has 13 residues. The germline gives CDR1 MNHNS, CDR2 SASEGT. This specimen consisted of cultured PBMCs, obtained from culture after CMV antigen stimulation. The V gene is TRBV6-1, the J gene TRBJ1-4, with D possibly matching TRBD1 (5 bases). This TCR came from a human donor in good health (CMV status not recorded). Some clones in this sample may be carry-over from other donors' samples. This chain's CDR3 is CASSNDRNEKLFF. The CDR3 coding sequence is TGTGCCAGCAGCAATGACAGAAATGAAAAACTGTTTTTT.